The rows below give T cell receptor beta chains drawn from one sample of a study of T cells in Graves' hyperthyroidism and ophthalmopathy. One entry per CDR3 protein, called by TCRdb with MiXCR from the multiplex PCR reads. In the table there are under 40,000 distinct CDR3 sequences, 50% to 55% of which are singletons. The sample consisted of blood. The receptors were gathered from a man in his forties with Graves' ophthalmopathy. Both conserved end residues are part of each CDR3. Each record gives: V gene, clone size, D gene, J gene, CDR3 protein, CDR3 DNA. A D gene is named only where the DNA matches it firmly. Size values are once, few and many counts, or a class for expanded clones, and some rows have none.

v_call: TRBV12-3/TRBV12-4; clone_size: many; d_call: .; j_call: TRBJ2-2; cdr3_aa: CAAGVASAGELFF; cdr3_nt: TGTGCCGCCGGAGTAGCGTCGGCCGGGGAGCTGTTTTTT
v_call: TRBV9; clone_size: .; d_call: .; j_call: TRBJ2-1; cdr3_aa: CASSVGANEQFF; cdr3_nt: TGTGCCAGCAGCGTAGGGGCAAATGAGCAGTTCTTC
v_call: TRBV5-8; clone_size: many; d_call: .; j_call: TRBJ2-3; cdr3_aa: CASSLYSGGRDTQYF; cdr3_nt: TGTGCCAGCAGCTTGTATTCTGGGGGCCGGGATACGCAGTATTTT
v_call: TRBV2; clone_size: once; d_call: TRBD1; j_call: TRBJ2-7; cdr3_aa: CASRTPGQGKYEQYF; cdr3_nt: TGTGCCAGCAGGACCCCGGGACAGGGGAAATACGAGCAGTACTTC
v_call: TRBV12-3/TRBV12-4; clone_size: .; d_call: .; j_call: TRBJ2-6; cdr3_aa: CASSLGGSGANVLTF; cdr3_nt: TGTGCCAGCAGTTTAGGGGGGTCTGGGGCCAACGTCCTGACTTTC
v_call: TRBV20-1; clone_size: .; d_call: .; j_call: TRBJ1-2; cdr3_aa: CSARGQGRNGYTF; cdr3_nt: TGCAGTGCTAGAGGTCAGGGGAGGAATGGCTACACCTTC
v_call: TRBV20-1; clone_size: many; d_call: .; j_call: TRBJ2-1; cdr3_aa: CSAAGGSSYNEQFF; cdr3_nt: TGCAGTGCTGCTGGGGGGAGCTCCTACAATGAGCAGTTCTTC
v_call: TRBV12-3/TRBV12-4; clone_size: .; d_call: .; j_call: TRBJ1-5; cdr3_aa: CASSLPAYNQPQHF; cdr3_nt: TGTGCCAGCAGTTTGCCCGCGTACAATCAGCCCCAGCATTTT
v_call: TRBV7-6; clone_size: many; d_call: .; j_call: TRBJ1-5; cdr3_aa: CASSLGGEQPQHF; cdr3_nt: TGTGCCAGCAGCTTAGGGGGGGAGCAGCCCCAGCATTTT
v_call: TRBV9; clone_size: .; d_call: TRBD1; j_call: TRBJ2-5; cdr3_aa: CASSPEGTDYGETQYF; cdr3_nt: TGTGCCAGCAGCCCCGAGGGGACAGACTACGGGGAGACCCAGTACTTC
v_call: TRBV5-1; clone_size: .; d_call: .; j_call: TRBJ1-5; cdr3_aa: CASSLWGELNQPQHF; cdr3_nt: TGCGCCAGCAGCTTGTGGGGAGAACTAAATCAGCCCCAGCATTTT
v_call: TRBV6-5; clone_size: .; d_call: .; j_call: TRBJ1-1; cdr3_aa: CASRDGTSWRNTEAFF; cdr3_nt: TGTGCCAGCAGAGACGGGACGTCCTGGAGGAACACTGAAGCTTTCTTT
v_call: TRBV20-1; clone_size: .; d_call: .; j_call: TRBJ2-1; cdr3_aa: CSAAGTPRGEQFF; cdr3_nt: TGCAGTGCTGCCGGGACTCCTAGAGGTGAACAGTTCTTC
v_call: TRBV5-4; clone_size: .; d_call: .; j_call: TRBJ2-7; cdr3_aa: CASSLGGGQYF; cdr3_nt: TGTGCCAGCAGCTTAGGGGGGGGGCAGTACTTC
v_call: TRBV27; clone_size: many; d_call: TRBD2; j_call: TRBJ2-2; cdr3_aa: CASSPWVAGGSNTGELFF; cdr3_nt: TGTGCCAGCAGCCCCTGGGTAGCGGGAGGATCGAACACCGGGGAGCTGTTTTTT
v_call: TRBV9; clone_size: .; d_call: TRBD1; j_call: TRBJ2-7; cdr3_aa: CASSGQGYEQYF; cdr3_nt: TGTGCCAGCAGCGGACAGGGGTACGAGCAGTACTTC
v_call: TRBV24-1; clone_size: .; d_call: .; j_call: TRBJ2-7; cdr3_aa: CAPRVGRGDEQYF; cdr3_nt: TGTGCTCCCCGGGTTGGCAGAGGGGACGAGCAGTACTTC
v_call: TRBV5-6; clone_size: many; d_call: .; j_call: TRBJ1-1; cdr3_aa: CASSLRGGVPMGEAFF; cdr3_nt: TGTGCCAGCAGCCTGCGGGGGGGCGTCCCAATGGGGGAAGCTTTCTTT
v_call: TRBV9; clone_size: medium-sized; d_call: .; j_call: TRBJ1-2; cdr3_aa: CASSVDQAGRGYGYTF; cdr3_nt: TGTGCCAGCAGCGTGGACCAGGCGGGCAGGGGTTACGGCTACACCTTC
v_call: TRBV5-1; clone_size: large; d_call: .; j_call: TRBJ2-3; cdr3_aa: CASSLEQAARTDTQYF; cdr3_nt: TGCGCCAGCAGCTTGGAACAGGCTGCACGCACAGATACGCAGTATTTT
v_call: TRBV7-9; clone_size: once; d_call: TRBD1; j_call: TRBJ1-2; cdr3_aa: CASSSDRGGYGYTF; cdr3_nt: TGTGCCAGCAGCTCCGACAGGGGAGGCTATGGCTACACCTTC
v_call: TRBV28; clone_size: many; d_call: .; j_call: TRBJ1-4; cdr3_aa: CASREGGEEKLFF; cdr3_nt: TGTGCCAGCAGGGAGGGGGGAGAGGAAAAACTGTTTTTT
v_call: TRBV28; clone_size: many; d_call: .; j_call: TRBJ2-2; cdr3_aa: CASGGSDTLFF; cdr3_nt: TGTGCCAGCGGGGGTTCCGATACGCTGTTTTTT
v_call: TRBV20-1; clone_size: .; d_call: .; j_call: TRBJ1-2; cdr3_aa: CSANRANYGYTF; cdr3_nt: TGCAGTGCGAACAGGGCAAACTATGGCTACACCTTC
v_call: TRBV6-5; clone_size: .; d_call: .; j_call: TRBJ1-5; cdr3_aa: CASSDRINQPQHF; cdr3_nt: TGTGCCAGCAGTGACAGAATCAATCAGCCCCAGCATTTT
v_call: TRBV3-1; clone_size: many; d_call: .; j_call: TRBJ2-7; cdr3_aa: CASSQVMAYEQYF; cdr3_nt: TGTGCCAGCAGCCAAGTAATGGCCTACGAGCAGTACTTC
v_call: TRBV2; clone_size: medium-sized; d_call: .; j_call: TRBJ2-1; cdr3_aa: CASSDFPGSYNEQFF; cdr3_nt: TGTGCCAGCAGTGACTTTCCGGGGTCCTACAATGAGCAGTTCTTC
v_call: TRBV2; clone_size: .; d_call: TRBD2; j_call: TRBJ2-5; cdr3_aa: CASSVRAGGGETQYF; cdr3_nt: TGTGCCAGCAGTGTACGAGCGGGGGGAGGAGAGACCCAGTACTTC
v_call: TRBV19; clone_size: medium-sized; d_call: .; j_call: TRBJ2-1; cdr3_aa: CASSIGDRPGEQFF; cdr3_nt: TGTGCCAGTAGTATTGGGGACCGACCCGGCGAGCAGTTCTTC
v_call: TRBV7-9; clone_size: many; d_call: TRBD1; j_call: TRBJ1-2; cdr3_aa: CASSPGTGGSNYGYTF; cdr3_nt: TGTGCCAGCAGCCCCGGGACAGGGGGCTCTAACTATGGCTACACCTTC
v_call: TRBV19; clone_size: many; d_call: .; j_call: TRBJ2-7; cdr3_aa: CASSKGHDGAGLREQYF; cdr3_nt: TGTGCCAGTAGTAAAGGGCACGACGGGGCTGGTCTACGCGAGCAGTACTTC
v_call: TRBV10-2; clone_size: medium-sized; d_call: TRBD1; j_call: TRBJ1-6; cdr3_aa: CASSEWGQEASPLHF; cdr3_nt: TGCGCCAGCAGTGAGTGGGGACAGGAAGCCTCACCCCTCCACTTT
v_call: TRBV10-3; clone_size: .; d_call: .; j_call: TRBJ1-2; cdr3_aa: CAISREPNCGYTF; cdr3_nt: TGTGCCATCAGCAGGGAGCCGAACTGTGGCTACACCTTC
v_call: TRBV7-8; clone_size: .; d_call: TRBD1; j_call: TRBJ1-2; cdr3_aa: CASSLNRGPWYGYTF; cdr3_nt: TGTGCCAGCAGCTTAAATAGGGGGCCTTGGTATGGCTACACCTTC
v_call: TRBV6-5; clone_size: many; d_call: .; j_call: TRBJ1-2; cdr3_aa: CASSYQGTNYGYTF; cdr3_nt: TGTGCCAGCAGTTACCAGGGGACTAACTATGGCTACACCTTC
v_call: TRBV24-1; clone_size: medium-sized; d_call: .; j_call: TRBJ2-5; cdr3_aa: CATSDHNKQETQYF; cdr3_nt: TGTGCCACCAGTGATCATAACAAACAAGAGACCCAGTACTTC
v_call: TRBV7-9; clone_size: .; d_call: .; j_call: TRBJ1-1; cdr3_aa: CASIPGTDLEAFF; cdr3_nt: TGTGCCAGCATCCCTGGGACCGATCTTGAAGCTTTCTTT
v_call: TRBV19; clone_size: .; d_call: TRBD1; j_call: TRBJ2-1; cdr3_aa: CASSTDRENEQFF; cdr3_nt: TGTGCCAGTAGTACGGACAGGGAGAATGAGCAGTTCTTC
v_call: TRBV7-3; clone_size: .; d_call: .; j_call: TRBJ2-3; cdr3_aa: CASSRATGATQYF; cdr3_nt: TGTGCCAGCAGCCGCGCCACGGGGGCTACGCAGTATTTT